This TCR beta chain is drawn from a study of CD8+CD57+ T cells in acquired aplastic anemia. The wider study: Isolated CD4+ and CD8+ cells, once sorted, yielded DNA averaging 3.2 ug. Study-wide results and caveats: Between patients and controls, CD8+ Simpson's diversity did not vary significantly. Patients and controls had in common around 29 CD8+ CDR3 sequences.

The template used for profiling TCR beta VDJ and CDR3 was genomic DNA. TCRdb re-called the reads through MiXCR, storing one row per CDR3 protein. The sample holds 310,000 or so distinct CDR3 sequences, approximately 58% seen once. In patients chosen for sequencing, flow cytometry had shown CD8+CD57+ cell expansion. Germline V CDR1 and CDR2: LNHNV, YYDKDF (reference sequence). CDR3 length: 14 amino acids. V gave up 0 bases and J gave up 6 bases, with 11 bases separating them. In regard to this clonotype: Its antigen is still unknown.

Sequencing input: sorted CD4+, CD8+, or CD8+CD57+ T cells (not recorded which) from PBMCs. The J gene is TRBJ1-1, the V gene TRBV15; D call uncertain. The TCR originated in a human donor with aplastic anemia. The DNA of the CDR3 is TGTGCCACCAGCAGAGATCTACAAAGCGCTGAAGCTTTCTTT. This translates into CATSRDLQSAEAFF.